This is a list of T cell receptor beta chains from one sample in a study of cytomegalovirus exposure and HLA in healthy donors. TCRdb keeps only in-frame clones here, not all; method: immunoSEQ multiplex PCR. The table lists fewer than 120,000 clones, about 80% of them singletons. Sequenced input: PBMCs. These receptors came from a man younger than 45 in good health and CMV-seropositive. CDR3s include the opening cysteine and the closing phenylalanine or tryptophan. D genes are given only for firm matches. Size is omitted from some rows. Given values are once, few, many or a class for expanded clones.

j_gene | v_gene | abundance | d_gene | CDR3aa | CDR3nt
TRBJ1-5 | TRBV18 | NA | NA | CASSPISARDQPQHF | TGTGCCAGCTCACCAATCTCAGCCAGGGATCAGCCCCAGCATTTT
TRBJ1-6 | TRBV5-4 | few | TRBD1 | CASSPSTGGSLTPLHF | TGTGCCAGCAGCCCCTCCACAGGGGGATCATTAACACCCCTCCACTTT
TRBJ1-2 | TRBV7-2 | NA | NA | CASSLVAGRDGYTF | TGTGCCAGCAGCTTAGTGGCAGGGAGGGATGGCTACACCTTC
TRBJ2-1 | TRBV28 | NA | NA | CASSPRMRLSRRYNEQFF | TGTGCCAGCAGTCCCCGAATGAGGCTCAGCCGGAGGTACAATGAGCAGTTCTTC
TRBJ2-1 | TRBV19 | NA | NA | CASSIGLAVHNEQFF | TGTGCCAGTAGTATAGGTTTGGCAGTTCACAATGAGCAGTTCTTC
TRBJ1-3 | TRBV6-6 | NA | TRBD1 | CASTGTVYSGNTIYF | TGTGCCAGCACCGGGACAGTATACTCTGGAAACACCATATATTTT
TRBJ2-3 | TRBV12-5 | NA | TRBD2 | CASGFSPWSGGRPDTQYF | TGTGCTAGTGGTTTCAGCCCCTGGAGCGGGGGGAGGCCAGATACGCAGTATTTT
TRBJ1-1 | TRBV6-6 | once | NA | CASSYSGRDGAFF | TGTGCCAGCAGTTACTCGGGCAGGGATGGAGCTTTCTTT
TRBJ1-4 | TRBV6-5 | NA | NA | CASSPTRGEKLFF | TGTGCCAGCAGCCCTACAAGGGGCGAAAAACTGTTTTTT
TRBJ2-1 | TRBV7-8 | NA | TRBD2 | CASRALAGESSYNEQFF | TGTGCCAGCAGGGCACTAGCGGGGGAGAGCTCCTACAATGAGCAGTTCTTC
TRBJ1-2 | TRBV10-2 | once | NA | CASRPQDGAYTF | TGCGCCAGCAGGCCCCAGGATGGGGCGTACACCTTC
TRBJ1-4 | TRBV19 | NA | NA | CASMRKNEKLFF | TGTGCCAGTATGCGGAAGAATGAAAAACTGTTTTTT
TRBJ2-7 | TRBV5-1 | few | NA | CASSLAPGGPEQYF | TGCGCCAGCAGCTTGGCGCCAGGGGGGCCCGAGCAGTACTTC
TRBJ2-5 | TRBV7-2 | NA | TRBD2 | CASSLVGGETQYF | TGTGCCAGCAGCTTAGTCGGGGGGGAGACCCAGTACTTC
TRBJ2-3 | TRBV7-2 | NA | NA | CASSLNQGSTDTQYF | TGTGCCAGCAGCTTAAATCAGGGGAGCACAGATACGCAGTATTTT
TRBJ1-4 | TRBV29-1 | NA | TRBD1 | CSARTGAEEKLFF | TGCAGCGCCCGGACAGGGGCCGAAGAAAAACTGTTTTTT
TRBJ1-2 | TRBV5-6 | few | NA | CASSRTEYGYTF | TGTGCCAGCAGCCGGACAGAGTATGGCTACACCTTC
TRBJ2-1 | TRBV19 | NA | TRBD2 | CASCRNPSGPYNEQFF | TGTGCCAGTTGCCGAAACCCTAGCGGTCCTTACAATGAGCAGTTCTTC